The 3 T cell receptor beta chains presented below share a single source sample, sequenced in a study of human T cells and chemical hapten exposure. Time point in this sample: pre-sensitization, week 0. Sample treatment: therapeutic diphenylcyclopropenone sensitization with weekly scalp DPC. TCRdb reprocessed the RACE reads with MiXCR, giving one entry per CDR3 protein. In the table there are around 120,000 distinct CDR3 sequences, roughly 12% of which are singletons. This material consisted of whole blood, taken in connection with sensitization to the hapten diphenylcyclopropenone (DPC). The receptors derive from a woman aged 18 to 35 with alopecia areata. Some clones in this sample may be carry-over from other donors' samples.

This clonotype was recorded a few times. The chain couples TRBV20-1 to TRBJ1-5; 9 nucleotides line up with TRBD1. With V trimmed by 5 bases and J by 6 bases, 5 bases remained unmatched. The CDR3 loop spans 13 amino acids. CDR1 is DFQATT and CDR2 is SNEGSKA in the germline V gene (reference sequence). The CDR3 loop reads CSAPGTGIQPQHF. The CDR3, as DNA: TGCAGTGCTCCCGGGACAGGGATTCAGCCCCAGCATTTT.

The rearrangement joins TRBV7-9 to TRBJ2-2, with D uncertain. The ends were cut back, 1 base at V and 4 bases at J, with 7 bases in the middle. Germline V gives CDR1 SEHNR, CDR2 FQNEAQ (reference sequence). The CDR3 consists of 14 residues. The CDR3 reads CASSLVSSTGELFF. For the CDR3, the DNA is TGTGCCAGCAGCTTAGTATCGAGCACCGGGGAGCTGTTTTTT.

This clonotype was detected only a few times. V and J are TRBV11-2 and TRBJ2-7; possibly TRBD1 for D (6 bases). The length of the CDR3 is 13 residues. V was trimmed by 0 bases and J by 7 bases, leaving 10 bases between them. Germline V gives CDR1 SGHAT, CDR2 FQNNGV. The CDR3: CASSLDLQGEQYF. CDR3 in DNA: TGTGCCAGCAGCTTAGATTTACAGGGAGAGCAGTACTTC.